The subject of this entry is one T cell receptor beta chain. Its antigen is unidentified. These data originate in a study of shared clonotypes between healthy human individuals. Overall study results and limits: Investigators collected only blood, and repertoires in tissues likely differ.

The authors distributed each subset's genomic DNA evenly over several immunoSEQ plates. Clones were sequenced by immunoSEQ multiplex PCR, and TCRdb holds only the in-frame ones, with some missing. The repertoire includes 2 million to 2.5 million clones, just under 95% of them detected once, and approximately 1.2% sits in the top ten. This CDR3 spans 15 amino acids. CDR1 MNHEY and CDR2 SMNVEV come from the germline V gene (reference sequence). Trimming cost V 3 bases and J 3 bases; bases outside gene matches: 4. CD45RO-negative, CCR7-positively selected cells formed the naive CD8 fraction, excluding terminally differentiated effector memory CD45RA+ cells.

The sequencing input was naive CD8+ T cells sorted from blood. The gene calls are TRBV27 and TRBJ2-7; 11 positions match TRBD2. This sequence was found in a man aged 18 to 30 in good health. In DNA form, the CDR3 reads TGTGCCAGCAGTTTCCAGACTAGCGGGGACTACGAGCAGTACTTC. Translated, it gives CASSFQTSGDYEQYF.